This T cell receptor beta chain was observed in a study of control samples from healthy donors and cancer patients. Libraries were prepared by immunoSEQ multiplex PCR; TCRdb keeps only in-frame clonotypes and omits some of them. The sample holds 100,000 to 150,000 clones; about 90% are singletons and the top ten take around 2%. CDR1 and CDR2 from the germline V gene are SNHLY and FYNNEI. This CDR3 has 16 residues. V lost 7 bases, J lost 3 bases, and 13 bases stayed unmatched. The TCR comes from a man aged 18 to 30 in good health. The chain links TRBV2 to TRBJ2-7, with TRBD2 matching over 9 bases. Material: blood. CDR3: CASIEWPSGADYEQYF. In DNA form, the CDR3 reads TGTGCCAGCATCGAATGGCCTAGCGGGGCTGACTACGAGCAGTACTTC.